This TCR beta chain came from a study of STAT3 mutations in large granular lymphocyte leukemia. Whole-study findings and limits: Every T-LGLL patient had at least one immunodominant TCRbeta clonotype. Treatment regimens differed across patients between samplings. In several patients, dominant TCR clone burden exceeded STAT3 mutant burden, suggesting STAT3 mutation arose secondarily.

About this clone: Its antigen is unidentified.

The CDR3 has 12 amino acids. Germline V lookup: CDR1 SGHAT, CDR2 FQNNGV. Trimming cost V 0 bases and J 6 bases, with 3 bases left between them. Average productive template count per sample was about 42,000. Measured with immunoSEQ multiplex PCR; TCRdb has only the in-frame clones, and not every one. This table has 37,000 or so clones, about 88% appearing once. V gene TRBV11-2 combines with J gene TRBJ2-1; D is unclear. Source material: PBMCs. The TCR comes from a human donor with T large granular lymphocyte leukemia. Some clones in this sample may be carry-over from other donors' samples. CDR3 DNA sequence: TGTGCCAGCAGCTTAGACAGCAATGAGCAGTTCTTC. Protein sequence: CASSLDSNEQFF.